This paragraph reports one T cell receptor beta chain. No antigen is known for it. This sample stems from a study of tumor-infiltrating lymphocytes in localized non-small cell lung cancer. On the study more broadly: The cohort mixed smokers and never-smokers, several histologies, and some post-neoadjuvant-chemotherapy samples. Study-wide results and caveats: Available tissue quantity limited TCR sequencing to a patient subset. Technical variation could not be separated from intratumor heterogeneity here.

TCRdb's table, derived via immunoSEQ multiplex PCR, lists solely in-frame clones and lacks some. The data show approximately 13,000 clones, approximately 83% seen once. Sample: uninvolved lung tissue not adjacent to the tumor. The sequence derives from a human donor with non-small cell lung cancer.

The CDR3 DNA reads TGCAGCGTCCCGGCTAGGGGCGCCGAGGCCGGGGAGCTGTTTTTT. Amino acids: CSVPARGAEAGELFF. The chain joins TRBV29-1 to TRBJ2-2; D perhaps matches TRBD1 (5 bases). Germline V gene data show CDR1 as SQVTM and CDR2 as ANQGSEA. With 6 bases removed from V and 6 bases from J, the gap between germline ends came to 20 bases. The length of the CDR3 is 15 residues.